These 21 T cell receptor beta chains came from one sample sequenced in a study of T-cell reconstitution after alpha-beta-depleted transplantation in children. Preparation of the TCRbeta library involved a method that used unique molecular identifiers. TCRdb reprocessed the PCR reads with MiXCR, giving one entry per CDR3 protein. This sample has a few hundred thousand distinct CDR3 sequences, with roughly a tenth found just once. The sample here was PBMCs, taken before TCRalphabeta/CD19-depleted stem cell transplant. The receptors derive from a child less than two years old with acute myeloid leukemia, due to receive a stem cell transplant.

This clonotype was observed many times. The V and J genes are TRBV5-1 and TRBJ2-7; tentatively, D is TRBD2 (5 bases). The CDR3 extends over 14 amino acids. Germline lookup yields CDR1 SGHRS and CDR2 YFSETQ. The ends were cut back, 1 base at V and 3 bases at J, with 11 bases in the middle. CDR3 sequence (DNA): TGCGCCAGCAGCTTGATCCGAGCGGACTACGAGCAGTACTTC. Protein: CASSLIRADYEQYF.

This clonotype was observed many times. The chain links TRBV5-1 to TRBJ1-2; D ambiguous. Germline CDR1 is SGHRS and CDR2 is YFSETQ. Trimming took off 0 bases at V and 0 bases at J, with 12 bases between the two ends. This CDR3 has 16 amino acids. Written as DNA, the CDR3 is TGCGCCAGCAGCTTGGCCGGGGAGGGAGCTAACTATGGCTACACCTTC. It encodes CASSLAGEGANYGYTF.

This clonotype was detected many times. V gene TRBV3-1 combines with J gene TRBJ2-7; the match to TRBD2 covers 8 bases. This CDR3 spans 16 amino acids. V shed 4 bases, J shed 2 bases, and the junction held 10 bases outside the gene matches. Germline V gene lookup returns CDR1 LGHDT and CDR2 YNNKEL (reference sequence). The CDR3 region is CASSRGDTSGPYEQYF. The CDR3 nucleotides read TGTGCCAGCAGCCGGGGAGATACTAGCGGACCCTACGAGCAGTACTTC.

By sample fraction, this clonotype is medium-sized. V is TRBV6-5 and J is TRBJ2-5; D is undetermined. This CDR3 is 14 amino acids long. Germline V gene lookup returns CDR1 MNHEY and CDR2 SVGAGI. Trimming cost V 0 bases and J 1 base, with 6 bases left between them. As DNA, the CDR3 is TGTGCCAGCAGTTACTCAGGAACCCAAGAGACCCAGTACTTC. Protein product: CASSYSGTQETQYF.

At least ten counts were recorded for this clonotype. The chain couples TRBV20-1 to TRBJ2-3; D is undetermined. This CDR3 has 11 amino acids. From germline, CDR1 is DFQATT and CDR2 SNEGSKA (reference sequence). Trimming stripped 3 bases from V and 7 bases from J, with 8 bases between. CDR3 DNA: TGCAGTGCTAGGGAGCCCTATACGCAGTATTTT. Protein: CSAREPYTQYF.

In this sample, this clonotype turned up a few times. Since a much larger clone is just one base distant, this may be a read error. The chain uses TRBV10-3 and TRBJ1-2, with 7 nucleotides matching TRBD1. The CDR3 is 16 residues long. Germline V gene data show CDR1 as ENHRY and CDR2 as SYGVKD. The CDR3, as DNA: TGTGCCATCAGTGGAGCCCCGGACAGGCGTGACTATGGCTACCCCTTC. Its translation: CAISGAPDRRDYGYPF.

This clonotype was recorded at least ten times. The chain carries TRBV6-1 and TRBJ2-1; 8 nucleotides agree with TRBD2. CDR1 MNHNS and CDR2 SASEGT come from the germline V gene. Losses at the gene ends were 8 bases for V and 7 bases for J; bases not matched to a gene: 10. The CDR3 extends over 14 amino acids. The CDR3 sequence is CASREGGTRNEQFF. CDR3 coding DNA: TGTGCCAGCCGGGAGGGAGGGACGAGGAATGAGCAGTTCTTC.

This clonotype was observed at least ten times. This rearrangement joins TRBV7-3 to TRBJ2-5; 11 nucleotides align to TRBD2. V shed 2 bases, J shed 3 bases, and the junction held 2 bases outside the gene matches. CDR1 is SGHTA, CDR2 FQGTGA, per germline. The CDR3 is made up of 15 amino acids. CDR3 nucleotide sequence: TGTGCCAGCAGCTTACAGGGACTAGCGGAAGAGACCCAGTACTTC. Translating it yields CASSLQGLAEETQYF.

This clonotype was seen only a few times. The rearrangement links TRBV30 to TRBJ1-5, with D unresolved. V lost 2 bases and J 5 bases, leaving 10 bases between the germline ends. The CDR3 spans 13 residues. Looked up from germline, CDR1 is GTSNPN and CDR2 is SVGIG (reference sequence). The chain's CDR3 is CAWSPRGYQPQHF. The CDR3 nucleotides read TGTGCCTGGAGTCCTCGTGGGTATCAGCCCCAGCATTTT.

At least ten counts were recorded for this clonotype. The chain links TRBV28 to TRBJ1-1; no definite D call. In germline, CDR1 is MDHEN, CDR2 SYDVKM. CDR3 length: 11 amino acids. V lost 6 bases and J lost 5, with 7 bases in between. The CDR3 region is CASSAGTEAFF. The CDR3 DNA follows: TGTGCCAGCAGCGCGGGGACTGAAGCTTTCTTT.

This clonotype was recorded many times. This sequence joins TRBV7-9 and TRBJ2-7; D unclear. CDR3 length: 13 amino acids. Trimming cost V 5 bases and J 0 bases, with 8 bases left between them. The V gene's germline CDR1 is SEHNR and CDR2 FQNEAQ (reference sequence). The CDR3 here is CASSHSSSYEQYF. CDR3 bases: TGTGCCAGCAGCCATAGTAGCTCCTACGAGCAGTACTTC.

This clonotype was observed many times. The V call is TRBV5-1, the J call TRBJ1-2, with D perhaps matching TRBD1 (6 bases). The CDR3 has 12 residues. Germline V gene sequence: CDR1 SGHRS, CDR2 YFSETQ. Trimming took 1 base from V and 6 from J, leaving 7 bases between them. CDR3: CASSLTGNGYTF. In DNA form, the CDR3 reads TGCGCCAGCAGCTTGACAGGGAATGGCTACACCTTC.

The chain carries TRBV12-3 or TRBV12-4 and TRBJ2-2; 13 bases are shared with TRBD2. V dropped 5 bases and J dropped 7; count of bases not matched to a gene: 10. The CDR3 extends over 17 amino acids. The CDR3 coding sequence is TGTGCCAGCAGTCGTGGACTAGCGGGAGCACCGGGCGGGGAGCTGTTTTTT. Amino acid sequence: CASSRGLAGAPGGELFF.

Many counts were recorded for this clonotype. The genes are TRBV27 and TRBJ2-6; D is uncertain. V dropped 4 bases and J dropped 1 base, with 8 bases sitting between them. CDR3 length: 15 amino acids. In germline, CDR1 is MNHEY, CDR2 SMNVEV (reference sequence). CDR3 region: CASSSVGSGANVLTF. CDR3 nucleotides: TGTGCCAGCAGTTCAGTGGGGTCTGGGGCCAACGTCCTGACTTTC.

This clonotype was seen ten or more times. J is TRBJ2-3 and V is TRBV7-2; a possible D gene is TRBD2 (5 bases). The CDR3 is 16 residues long. Germline V gene data show CDR1 as SGHTA and CDR2 as FQGNSA. V was trimmed by 5 bases and J by 0 bases, leaving 15 bases between them. The CDR3 here is CASSVLARTSTDTQYF. The CDR3 nucleotides read TGTGCCAGCAGCGTCTTAGCGAGAACTAGCACAGATACGCAGTATTTT.

This clonotype was picked up many times. The chain has TRBV5-1 and TRBJ2-7, with a weak D call TRBD2 (5 bases). The V end was cut by 0 bases, the J end by 4 bases, with 14 bases between. The germline V gene has CDR1 SGHRS and CDR2 YFSETQ. This CDR3 is 15 amino acids long. CDR3 coding DNA: TGCGCCAGCAGCTTGGCGCGGCTAGCTGAGTACGAGCAGTACTTC. This encodes CASSLARLAEYEQYF.

This clonotype was counted many times. The chain has TRBV24-1 and TRBJ2-3; D possibly matches TRBD1 or TRBD2 (6 bases each). The CDR3 contains 15 residues. Trimming cost V 5 bases and J 1 base, with 12 bases left between them. The germline V gene has CDR1 KGHDR and CDR2 SFDVKD. The CDR3 region has the DNA TGTGCCACCAGTGTCGCGGGACACCGCACAGATACGCAGTATTTT. Encoded protein: CATSVAGHRTDTQYF.

This clonotype was observed a few times. V is TRBV20-1 and J is TRBJ2-1; no reliable D call. This CDR3 spans 14 amino acids. Germline lookup yields CDR1 DFQATT and CDR2 SNEGSKA (reference sequence). V lost 3 bases and J lost 0, with 9 bases in between. The CDR3 here is CSASPLRSYNEQFF. CDR3 nucleotide sequence: TGCAGTGCTAGTCCGCTGCGCTCCTACAATGAGCAGTTCTTC.

This clonotype was counted at least ten times. V usage is TRBV28 and J usage is TRBJ2-3, with no clear D. Germline V gene lookup returns CDR1 MDHEN and CDR2 SYDVKM. The V end lost 4 bases, the J end lost 6 bases, and 5 bases lay between the germline ends. The CDR3 covers 11 residues. CDR3 protein: CASSSYDTQYF. CDR3 DNA sequence: TGTGCCAGCAGTTCCTACGATACGCAGTATTTT.

This clonotype was observed at least ten times. The chain couples TRBV28 to TRBJ2-7; TRBD1 aligns across 8 bases. The CDR3 loop spans 14 amino acids. Per the germline V gene, CDR1 is MDHEN and CDR2 is SYDVKM. Trimming removed 7 bases from V and 5 bases from J; junction bases left unmatched: 10. CDR3 sequence reads: CASILNRGSHEQYF. In nucleotides, the CDR3 is TGTGCCAGCATTCTCAACAGGGGGTCCCACGAGCAGTACTTC.

This clonotype was observed many times. V usage is TRBV7-2 and J usage is TRBJ2-7, with TRBD1 as a possible D gene (5 bases). The germline V gene encodes CDR1 SGHTA and CDR2 FQGNSA. Trimming took off 0 bases at V and 3 bases at J, with 15 bases between the two ends. The CDR3 length is 16 residues. The CDR3 nucleotides are TGTGCCAGCAGCTTAGCAGGGGTGGGATCGGTCTACGAGCAGTACTTC. Translated: CASSLAGVGSVYEQYF.